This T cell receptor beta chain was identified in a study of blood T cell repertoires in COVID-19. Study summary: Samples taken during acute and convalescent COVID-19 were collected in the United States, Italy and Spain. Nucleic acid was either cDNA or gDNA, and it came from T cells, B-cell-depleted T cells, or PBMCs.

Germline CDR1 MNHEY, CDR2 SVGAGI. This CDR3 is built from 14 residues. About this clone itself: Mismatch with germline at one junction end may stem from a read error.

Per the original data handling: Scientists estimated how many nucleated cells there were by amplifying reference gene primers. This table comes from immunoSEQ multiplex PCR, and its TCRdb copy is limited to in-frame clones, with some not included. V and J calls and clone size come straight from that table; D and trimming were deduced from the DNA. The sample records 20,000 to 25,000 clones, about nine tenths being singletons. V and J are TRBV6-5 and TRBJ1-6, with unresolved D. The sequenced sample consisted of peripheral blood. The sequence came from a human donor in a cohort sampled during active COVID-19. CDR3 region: CASSDDERNSPFHF. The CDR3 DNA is TGTGCCAGCAGCGACGATGAGAGGAATTCACCCTTCCACTTT.